The clone carrying this T cell receptor (beta chain) was recorded at least ten times. A single record per CDR3 protein comes from TCRdb applying MiXCR to the 5' RACE reads. The table lists around 470,000 distinct CDR3 sequences, approximately 15% of them singletons. These data are taken from a study of identical twins. The germline gives CDR1 SGHTA, CDR2 FQGNSA. The germline V and J ends were trimmed by 2 bases and 2 bases, with 18 bases remaining between them. This CDR3 contains 17 residues. This sample also belongs to another study, concerning yellow fever vaccine responses in identical twins.

The receptor was isolated from a woman younger than 35 in good health. The chain recombines TRBV7-2 with TRBJ1-1; possible D gene TRBD1, 5 bases. Sequencing was performed on CD4+ T cells sorted from blood. In DNA, the CDR3 is TGTGCCAGCAGCTTAAGGGGTTTTTCCAGAATAAACACTGAAGCTTTCTTT. It codes for CASSLRGFSRINTEAFF.